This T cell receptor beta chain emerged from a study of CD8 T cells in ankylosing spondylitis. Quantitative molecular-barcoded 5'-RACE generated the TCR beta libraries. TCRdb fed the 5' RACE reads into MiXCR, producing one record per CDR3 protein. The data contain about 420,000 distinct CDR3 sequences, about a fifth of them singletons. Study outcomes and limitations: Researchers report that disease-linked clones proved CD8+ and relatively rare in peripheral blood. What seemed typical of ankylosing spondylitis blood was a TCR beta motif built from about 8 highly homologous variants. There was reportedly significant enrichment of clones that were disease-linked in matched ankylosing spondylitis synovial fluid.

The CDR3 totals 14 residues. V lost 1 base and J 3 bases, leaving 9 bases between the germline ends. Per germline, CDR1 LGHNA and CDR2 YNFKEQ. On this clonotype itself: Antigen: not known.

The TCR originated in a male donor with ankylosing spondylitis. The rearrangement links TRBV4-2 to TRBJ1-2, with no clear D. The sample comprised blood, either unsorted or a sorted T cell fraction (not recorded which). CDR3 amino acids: CASSQGPTDYGYTF. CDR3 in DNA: TGTGCCAGCAGCCAAGGCCCCACGGACTATGGCTACACCTTC.